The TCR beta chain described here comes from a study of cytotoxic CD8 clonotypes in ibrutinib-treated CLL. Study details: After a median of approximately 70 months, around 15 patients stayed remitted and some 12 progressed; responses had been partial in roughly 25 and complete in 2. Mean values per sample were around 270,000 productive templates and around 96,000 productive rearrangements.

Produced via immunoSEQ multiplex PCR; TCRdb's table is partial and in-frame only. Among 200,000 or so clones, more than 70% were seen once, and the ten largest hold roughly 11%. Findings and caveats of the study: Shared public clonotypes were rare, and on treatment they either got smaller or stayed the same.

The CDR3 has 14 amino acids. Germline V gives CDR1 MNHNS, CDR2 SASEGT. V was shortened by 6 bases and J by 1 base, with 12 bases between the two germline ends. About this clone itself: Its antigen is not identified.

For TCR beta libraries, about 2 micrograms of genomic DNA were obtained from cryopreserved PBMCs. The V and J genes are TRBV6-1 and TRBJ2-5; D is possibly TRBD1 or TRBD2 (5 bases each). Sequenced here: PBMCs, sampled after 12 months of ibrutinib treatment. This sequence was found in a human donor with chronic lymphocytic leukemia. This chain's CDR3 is CASRRDVSQETQYF. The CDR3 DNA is TGTGCCAGCAGAAGGGACGTGAGCCAAGAGACCCAGTACTTC.